This T cell receptor (beta chain) comes out of a study of T cell responses to AZD1222 COVID-19 vaccine. The wider study: The study pooled second doses at about 4 or about 12 weeks.

The CDR3 has 15 residues. With V trimmed by 5 bases and J by 1 base, 7 bases remained unmatched. Germline CDR1 is MNHEY and CDR2 is SVGAGI. Study conclusions and caveats: With dominance at 160-218 and 743-854, vaccine-associated CD4 TCRs spanned spike. White British ancestry dominated among donors, who included more females, and clonal diversity was possibly underestimated. As reported, nearly half of all spike-specific TCRs target variant regions that are unmutated.

The method was immunoSEQ multiplex PCR; TCRdb's version includes in-frame clones alone and lacks a portion of them. This sample has some 190,000 clones, with around nine tenths found just once. With respect to this clone: Its antigen is unknown.

The V call is TRBV6-5, the J call TRBJ1-1; 7 bases line up with TRBD1. The TCR was taken from an adult in good health. Sequenced here: peripheral blood, sampled on day 0 of AZD1222 vaccination. As DNA, the CDR3 is TGTGCCAGCAGTCCTGCAGGGGGTTCGAACACTGAAGCTTTCTTT. Its translation: CASSPAGGSNTEAFF.